Listed below are T cell receptor beta chains from one sample, sequenced in a study of T cell repertoires in cytomegalovirus infection. The antigens these receptors bind are not known. TCRdb recomputed calls from the reads with MiXCR, one row per CDR3 protein. The data show hundreds of thousands of distinct CDR3 sequences, 30% to 40% seen once. Sample: cultured PBMCs, taken from culture after CMV antigen stimulation. All receptors come from a human donor in good health (CMV status not recorded). Some clones in this sample may be carry-over from other donors' samples. Both conserved end residues are part of each CDR3. The order of the fields is V gene, CDR3 protein.

TRBV29-1	CSVEDRRSVSYEQYF
TRBV7-2	CASSSTFNEQFF
TRBV19	CASTGGSYNSPLHF
TRBV29-1	CSVGVGESYGYTF
TRBV4-2	CASSQERLAIDTQYF
TRBV7-9	CASNRWIGTEAFF
TRBV19	CASSPAAREQFF
TRBV28	CASTLGDTNIQYF
TRBV12-3/TRBV12-4	CASSLGFGGAGANVLTF
TRBV2	CASSRDFLNTGELFF
TRBV6-1	CALLRDGTYEQYF
TRBV11-3	CASSMMDTDTQYF
TRBV6-2/TRBV6-3	CASSYAISGNTIYF
TRBV2	CASSAIGTEAFF
TRBV14	CASSQVRGGEQYF
TRBV10-1	CASSESPSGRAADTQYF
TRBV19	CASSVRQGNYNTEAFF
TRBV6-5	CASGRLNTEAFF
TRBV7-2	CASSLAATVGSYNEQFF
TRBV12-3/TRBV12-4	CASKDRLNYGYTF
TRBV7-2	CASSPMGTGPEYTF
TRBV6-6	CAGCDRGGQGSEAFF
TRBV24-1	CATSDLPVDTQYF
TRBV4-1	CASSQNRGSGDETQYF
TRBV4-3	CASSQDEASGAYNEQFF
TRBV7-6	CASSARQPGGLGTDTQYF
TRBV7-6	CASGSGSGDTQYF
TRBV6-1	CASSSRLATKGETQYF
TRBV29-1	CSVPQGVTGQFF
TRBV7-9	CASSPTDKNTEAFF
TRBV12-3/TRBV12-4	CASRLAGGNNEQFF
TRBV10-3	CAISEPTRRTDSDTEAFF
TRBV12-5	CASGLGSAKNIQYF
TRBV7-3	CASSLNVAGTSYEQYF
TRBV15	CATSRRARNNEQFF
TRBV12-3/TRBV12-4	CASSSTVESTDTQYF